The 5 T cell receptor beta chains presented below share a single source sample, sequenced in a study of tumor and adjacent non-tumor tissue in lung cancer. No cell sorting was done before RNA was extracted from the tissue. The library came from three nested PCR rounds adapted from ARM-PCR protocols. Each CDR3 protein is one row after TCRdb ran MiXCR on the multiplex PCR reads. This table has about 85,000 distinct CDR3 sequences, about 61% appearing once. The sequenced sample was lung tumor tissue. These receptors were obtained from a man aged 65 to 79 with non-small cell lung cancer.

J is TRBJ2-7 and V is TRBV30; 9 nucleotides align to TRBD2. CDR1 and CDR2 from the germline V gene are GTSNPN and SVGIG (reference sequence). The CDR3 length is 17 residues. J lost 3 bases, V lost 2 bases, and 14 bases had no gene match. CDR3 loop: CAWSSVAGVPTSYEQYF. Written as DNA, the CDR3 is TGTGCCTGGAGTTCGGTAGCGGGGGTTCCCACAAGCTACGAGCAGTACTTC. The variable domain in full, completed from reference TRBV30 and TRBJ2-7, reads SQTIHQWPATLVQPVGSPLSLECTVEGTSNPNLYWYRQAAGRGLQLLFYSVGIGQISSEVPQNLSASRPQDRQFILSSKKLLLSDSGFYLCAWSSVAGVPTSYEQYFGPGTRLTVT.

Points on this clonotype: A much larger clone lies a single base off, so this may be a read error. The chain is built from TRBV5-6 and TRBJ2-3; 7 bases are shared with TRBD1. Germline lookup yields CDR1 SGHDT and CDR2 YYEEEE. The CDR3 consists of 16 residues. Germline trimming cut 0 bases from V and 4 bases from J; bases unmatched to any gene: 8. The CDR3 spells CASSLVGRGCADTQYF. The CDR3 nucleotides read TGTGCCAGCAGCTTGGTGGGCAGGGGGTGCGCAGATACGCAGTATTTT. Using reference TRBV5-6 and TRBJ2-3 for the parts outside the CDR3, the full variable domain is DAGVTQSPTHLIKTRGQQVTLRCSPKSGHDTVSWYQQALGQGPQFIFQYYEEEERQRGNFPDRFSGHQFPNYSSELNVNALLLGDSALYLCASSLVGRGCADTQYFGPGTRLTVL.

This clonotype was seen many times. The V call is TRBV6-5, the J call TRBJ2-1; D is possibly TRBD1 (5 bases). CDR3 length: 16 amino acids. V dropped 3 bases and J dropped 7 bases, with 19 bases sitting between them. Looked up from germline, CDR1 is MNHEY and CDR2 is SVGAGI. CDR3 in amino acids: CASSYSEGQGRNEQFF. CDR3 DNA: TGTGCCAGCAGTTATTCGGAAGGGCAGGGTAGGAATGAGCAGTTCTTC.

To note about this clonotype: One end of the junction is discordant with germline, which a read error may explain. CDR3 loop: CAGSAVAGRDEQYF. CDR3 sequence (DNA): TGTGCCGGCAGCGCAGTGGCAGGACGCGACGAGCAGTACTTC. V and J are TRBV11-2 and TRBJ2-7; D is uncertain. The length of the CDR3 is 14 residues. Germline V gene sequence: CDR1 SGHAT, CDR2 FQNNGV.

V and J are TRBV5-1 and TRBJ2-7; no clear D gene. Trimming pared 1 base from V and 2 bases from J, leaving 4 bases between. CDR1 is SGHRS and CDR2 is YFSETQ in the germline V gene. This CDR3 has 12 residues. The CDR3 nucleotides read TGCGCCAGCAGCTTGTATCCCTACGAGCAGTACTTC. Translation gives CASSLYPYEQYF. The full variable domain, completed using reference TRBV5-1 and TRBJ2-7, is KAGVTQTPRYLIKTRGQQVTLSCSPISGHRSVSWYQQTPGQGLQFLFEYFSETQRNKGNFPGRFSGRQFSNSRSEMNVSTLELGDSALYLCASSLYPYEQYFGPGTRLTVT.